These 30 T cell receptor beta chains were all obtained from the same sample, sequenced in a study of T cells after yellow fever vaccination. TCRdb reprocessed the 5' RACE reads via MiXCR and lists one record per CDR3 protein. The data show approximately 510,000 distinct CDR3 sequences, around a fifth seen once. This specimen was PBMCs, taken 20 to 25 days after the first yellow fever vaccination. The origin of the receptors is a man aged 18 to 30 who received the YFV17D yellow fever vaccine.

This sequence joins TRBV5-4 and TRBJ1-6; 11 bases agree with TRBD1. CDR1 is SGHNT, CDR2 YYREEE, per germline (reference sequence). V dropped 1 base and J dropped 14; count of bases not matched to a gene: 20. CDR3 length equals 19 residues. CDR3 amino acids: CASSLRTPGTGGPGVSLHF. The CDR3 DNA reads TGTGCCAGCAGCTTGCGGACCCCCGGGACAGGGGGACCGGGTGTGTCCCTCCACTTT.

This clonotype was counted between two and nine times. The chain employs TRBV4-3 and TRBJ2-6; D call uncertain. The CDR3 is 15 amino acids. CDR1 is LGHNA and CDR2 is YSLEER in the germline V gene. V dropped 2 bases and J dropped 2 bases, with 7 bases sitting between them. The CDR3 DNA sequence: TGCGCCAGCAGCCAAAGGTGGGCTGGGGCCAACGTCCTGACTTTC. This codes for CASSQRWAGANVLTF.

In this sample, this clonotype turned up a few times. The rearrangement joins TRBV20-1 to TRBJ2-5, with a possible D match to TRBD1 (6 bases). The germline gives CDR1 DFQATT, CDR2 SNEGSKA (reference sequence). This CDR3 is built from 13 residues. V was clipped by 0 bases and J by 5 bases, with 10 bases between them. The CDR3 coding sequence is TGCAGTGCTAGAGACAGGGGATTTGAGACCCAGTACTTC. It translates to CSARDRGFETQYF.

This chain links TRBV15 with TRBJ2-1, with D possibly matching TRBD1 (5 bases). Trimming left V 0 bases short and J 6 bases short, with 9 bases between. The germline CDR1 and CDR2 sequences are LNHNV and YYDKDF (reference sequence). This CDR3 has 14 residues. In DNA, the CDR3 is TGTGCCACCAGCAGAGATCAGGGCCCCAATGAGCAGTTCTTC. Its protein is CATSRDQGPNEQFF.

This clonotype was seen repeatedly, ten times or more. The gene calls are TRBV30 and TRBJ1-1; a weak D match, TRBD1 (6 bases). Trimming removed 0 bases at V and 10 bases at J, with 9 bases between. The CDR3 contains 11 residues. CDR1 GTSNPN and CDR2 SVGIG come from the germline V gene (reference sequence). The CDR3: CAWSVQGIAFF. In nucleotides, the CDR3 is TGTGCCTGGAGTGTACAGGGAATAGCTTTCTTT.

V and J are TRBV6-2 or TRBV6-3 and TRBJ2-7, with D possibly TRBD1 on 7 matching bases. CDR1 is MNHEY and CDR2 is SVGEGT in the germline V gene. The V end was cut by 10 bases, the J end by 3 bases, with 13 bases between. The CDR3 sequence is 12 residues long. CDR3 bases: TGTGCCACCCAGGGGGGCAGCTACGAGCAGTACTTC. It encodes CATQGGSYEQYF.

This clonotype showed up many times. The chain couples TRBV5-1 to TRBJ2-1, with 7 bases identical to TRBD1. This CDR3 is 16 amino acids long. Trimming took 2 bases from V and 2 from J; bases not matched to a gene: 7. Germline CDR1 is SGHRS and CDR2 is YFSETQ. The DNA for the CDR3 is TGCGCCAGCAGCTTCCGATTCGGGACAGCCTACAATGAGCAGTTCTTC. Translated: CASSFRFGTAYNEQFF.

Ten or more counts support this clonotype. V and J are TRBV3-1 and TRBJ2-1; 8 bases are shared with TRBD2. Germline lookup yields CDR1 LGHDT and CDR2 YNNKEL (reference sequence). CDR3 length: 15 residues. J was trimmed by 3 bases and V by 2 bases; bases with no gene match: 3. In DNA form, the CDR3 reads TGTGCCAGCAGCCAAACGGGAGGGTTCTACAATGAGCAGTTCTTC. This gives the protein CASSQTGGFYNEQFF.

This clonotype has just a few counts. This chain links TRBV15 with TRBJ2-5, with D perhaps given as TRBD1 or TRBD2 (5 bases each). Germline V gene sequence: CDR1 LNHNV, CDR2 YYDKDF (reference sequence). V was clipped by 3 bases and J by 4 bases, with 15 bases between them. CDR3 length equals 15 residues. The CDR3 protein is CATSSRGLGRETQYF. The CDR3 DNA reads as TGTGCCACCAGCAGCCGGGGCCTGGGGCGAGAGACCCAGTACTTC. The whole variable domain, remainder taken from reference TRBV15 and TRBJ2-5, is DAMVIQNPRYQVTQFGKPVTLSCSQTLNHNVMYWYQQKSSQAPKLLFHYYDKDFNNEADTPDNFQSRRPNTSFCFLDIRSPGLGDTAMYLCATSSRGLGRETQYFGPGTRLLVL.

This clonotype occurred a few times. This sequence joins TRBV24-1 and TRBJ2-3; the D gene is possibly TRBD2 (6 bases). CDR1 and CDR2 from the germline V gene are KGHDR and SFDVKD. The V gene lost 4 bases and the J gene lost 0 bases, with 13 bases spanning the gap. The CDR3 is made up of 16 amino acids. CDR3 in DNA: TGTGCCACCAGTGAACCGGGACTTACTAGCACAGATACGCAGTATTTT. It specifies CATSEPGLTSTDTQYF.

This clonotype was observed a few times. This rearrangement joins TRBV16 to TRBJ2-1, with 12 bases identical to TRBD2. Germline V CDR1 and CDR2: KGHSY, FQNENV. V lost 4 bases, J lost 0 bases, and 10 bases stayed unmatched. This CDR3 is 19 amino acids long. This chain's CDR3 is CASSLGTSGPVSSYNEQFF. The DNA for the CDR3 is TGTGCCAGCAGCCTAGGGACTAGCGGGCCCGTTAGCTCCTACAATGAGCAGTTCTTC.

This clonotype was picked up a small number of times. The J gene is TRBJ1-1, the V gene TRBV25-1; no reliable D call. The CDR3 is 18 residues long. Germline V gene lookup returns CDR1 MGHDK and CDR2 SYGVNS. Trimming stripped 2 bases from V and 7 bases from J, with 26 bases between. In nucleotides, the CDR3 is TGTGCCAGCAGTGAAATTGGTAGACTCGGGATGACCTCAAATGAAGCTTTCTTT. This gives the protein CASSEIGRLGMTSNEAFF.

In its sample, this clonotype was seen a few times. The V and J genes are TRBV7-2 and TRBJ1-3; 7 bases are shared with TRBD1. This CDR3 spans 15 amino acids. With 5 bases clipped from V and 3 bases from J, the junction kept 7 bases outside the gene matches. Germline V gives CDR1 SGHTA, CDR2 FQGNSA. The CDR3, as DNA: TGTGCCAGCAGCCGCGTGACAGGGAATGGAAACACCATATATTTT. Its protein is CASSRVTGNGNTIYF. The whole variable domain, filled in from reference TRBV7-2 and TRBJ1-3, reads GAGVSQSPSNKVTEKGKDVELRCDPISGHTALYWYRQSLGQGLEFLIYFQGNSAPDKSGLPSDRFSAERTGGSVSTLTIQRTQQEDSAVYLCASSRVTGNGNTIYFGEGSWLTVV.

This chain joins TRBV15 and TRBJ2-1; possible D gene TRBD1, 5 bases. This CDR3 is 15 amino acids long. V dropped 5 bases and J dropped 4 bases, with 15 bases sitting between them. Germline loops: CDR1 LNHNV, CDR2 YYDKDF (reference sequence). The CDR3, as DNA: TGTGCCACCAGCTATACAGGACCTTTTTACAATGAGCAGTTCTTC. Its translation: CATSYTGPFYNEQFF. Full variable domain (missing parts from reference TRBV15 and TRBJ2-1): DAMVIQNPRYQVTQFGKPVTLSCSQTLNHNVMYWYQQKSSQAPKLLFHYYDKDFNNEADTPDNFQSRRPNTSFCFLDIRSPGLGDTAMYLCATSYTGPFYNEQFFGPGTRLTVL.

This clonotype has a count of ten or more. This chain links TRBV12-3 or TRBV12-4 with TRBJ1-1; D is ambiguous. This CDR3 comprises 12 residues. V shed 5 bases and J shed 8 bases, with 12 bases lying between them. CDR3 residues: CASSDTRSEAFF. CDR3 coding DNA: TGTGCCAGCAGTGATACCAGGTCGGAAGCTTTCTTT.

V gene TRBV29-1 combines with J gene TRBJ2-3; D may correspond to TRBD1 or TRBD2 (5 bases each). The CDR3 has 13 residues. V was shortened by 8 bases and J by 1 base, with 13 bases between the two germline ends. Germline V lookup: CDR1 SQVTM, CDR2 ANQGSEA. The CDR3 protein is CSPLVGGTDTQYF. The CDR3 DNA follows: TGCAGCCCCCTTGTGGGGGGCACAGATACGCAGTATTTT.

The V call is TRBV19, the J call TRBJ1-5, with a possible D match to TRBD1 (5 bases). This CDR3 comprises 15 residues. Per the germline V gene, CDR1 is LNHDA and CDR2 is SQIVND (reference sequence). The ends were cut back, 7 bases at V and 1 base at J, with 14 bases in the middle. CDR3 nucleotides: TGTGCCAGTACCCCTTACGGGGGAAGCAATCAGCCCCAGCATTTT. Protein product: CASTPYGGSNQPQHF.

J is TRBJ1-2 and V is TRBV5-1, with 9 bases aligning to TRBD1. This CDR3 spans 15 amino acids. V was pared by 0 bases and J by 4 bases, with 4 bases of the junction left unmatched. The germline V gene encodes CDR1 SGHRS and CDR2 YFSETQ. The chain's CDR3 is CASSLAPTGGYGYTF. The DNA of the CDR3 is TGCGCCAGCAGCTTGGCCCCGACAGGGGGCTATGGCTACACCTTC.

This clonotype was found a few times. The chain employs TRBV6-2 or TRBV6-3 and TRBJ2-1, with TRBD2 as a possible D gene (5 bases). Germline assignment: CDR1 MNHEY and CDR2 SVGEGT. Trimming shortened V by 2 bases and J by 1 base, and 21 bases separated the two germline ends. The CDR3 length is 19 residues. CDR3 in amino acids: CASSYQPVDLRRSYNEQFF. In DNA, the CDR3 is TGTGCCAGCAGTTACCAGCCAGTCGACCTCCGGAGGTCCTACAATGAGCAGTTCTTC.

The rearrangement links TRBV4-2 to TRBJ2-1; the match to TRBD2 covers 12 bases. This CDR3 is 16 amino acids long. V shed 0 bases and J 4 bases; nucleotides not matched to a gene: 1. Germline V lookup: CDR1 LGHNA, CDR2 YNFKEQ. In DNA form, the CDR3 reads TGTGCCAGCAGCCAAGAACTAGCGGGGGGTTACAATGAGCAGTTCTTC. It codes for CASSQELAGGYNEQFF.

The chain recombines TRBV7-2 with TRBJ2-3; 10 bases fit TRBD2. V gave up 0 bases and J gave up 7 bases; unmatched junction bases: 7. This CDR3 region has 16 residues. Germline V gene sequence: CDR1 SGHTA, CDR2 FQGNSA. CDR3 coding DNA: TGTGCCAGCAGCTTAGCTAGCGGGGGGTTCCGGTATACGCAGTATTTT. It translates to CASSLASGGFRYTQYF. Looking up the rest from reference TRBV7-2 and TRBJ2-3 gives the full variable domain: GAGVSQSPSNKVTEKGKDVELRCDPISGHTALYWYRQSLGQGLEFLIYFQGNSAPDKSGLPSDRFSAERTGGSVSTLTIQRTQQEDSAVYLCASSLASGGFRYTQYFGPGTRLTVL.

The chain carries TRBV24-1 and TRBJ1-5; a weak D match, TRBD1 (5 bases). The CDR3 is made up of 15 amino acids. Germline V gives CDR1 KGHDR, CDR2 SFDVKD. Deletions cut 9 bases from V and 4 bases from J, with 18 bases between. CDR3 bases: TGTGCCACCCGTTCGGCCGAGGGGCAAAATCAGCCCCAGCATTTT. It specifies CATRSAEGQNQPQHF.

The chain is built from TRBV15 and TRBJ1-2, with 8 bases that match TRBD1. Trimming at V came to 4 bases and at J to 2 bases, leaving 3 bases not matched to a gene. The CDR3 runs 14 residues. Germline V CDR1 and CDR2: LNHNV, YYDKDF (reference sequence). The DNA for the CDR3 is TGTGCCACCAGCAAGGGACAGGAGAACTATGGCTACACCTTC. Translated: CATSKGQENYGYTF.

The rearrangement links TRBV7-6 to TRBJ1-2, with TRBD1 matching 7 bases. This CDR3 spans 13 amino acids. J lost 13 bases, V lost 5 bases, and 13 bases had no gene match. Germline V gene data show CDR1 as SGHVS and CDR2 as FNYEAQ. CDR3 loop: CASSPIPDREGTF. The CDR3 bases are TGTGCCAGCAGCCCGATCCCCGACAGGGAGGGCACCTTC.

Here the CDR3 DNA reads TGTGCCAGCAGCTTTGCCGTCTGGACATCCTCCTACAATGAGCAGTTCTTC. It encodes CASSFAVWTSSYNEQFF. The chain has TRBV7-8 and TRBJ2-1; weak D call: TRBD1 (5 bases). There are 17 residues in the CDR3. The V gene's germline CDR1 is SGHVS and CDR2 FQNEAQ. V dropped 3 bases and J dropped 0 bases, with 15 bases sitting between them.

This clonotype was detected only a few times. The chain combines TRBV29-1 with TRBJ2-3; D unresolved. The CDR3 consists of 13 residues. Trimming stripped 7 bases from V and 1 base from J, with 12 bases between. CDR1 SQVTM and CDR2 ANQGSEA come from the germline V gene. The CDR3 protein is CSARTDGTDTQYF. Here the CDR3 DNA reads TGCAGCGCTAGGACGGATGGCACAGATACGCAGTATTTT.

The genes are TRBV7-8 and TRBJ2-7, with 8 bases fitting TRBD1. Germline V CDR1 and CDR2: SGHVS, FQNEAQ. This CDR3 has 14 amino acids. Trimming removed 5 bases from V and 7 bases from J; junction bases left unmatched: 10. The CDR3: CASSLLQGAGEQYV. In nucleotides, the CDR3 is TGTGCCAGCAGCCTCCTCCAGGGGGCGGGAGAGCAGTACGTC.

This clonotype has more than one count but fewer than ten. The V and J genes are TRBV29-1 and TRBJ1-2; 7 bases align to TRBD1. With V trimmed by 7 bases and J by 1 base, 6 bases remained unmatched. Per germline, CDR1 SQVTM and CDR2 ANQGSEA. The CDR3 length is 13 residues. Here the CDR3 reads CSAQGGLNYGYTF. In DNA, the CDR3 is TGCAGCGCTCAGGGGGGACTTAACTATGGCTACACCTTC.

This clonotype was detected only a few times. This chain uses TRBV7-8 with TRBJ2-3; possibly TRBD1 for D (6 bases). This CDR3 has 15 amino acids. In germline, CDR1 is SGHVS, CDR2 FQNEAQ. V was trimmed by 2 bases and J by 5 bases, leaving 14 bases between them. CDR3 DNA: TGTGCCAGCAGCTTAACGAGGGGGTTTAGAGATACGCAGTATTTT. Its translation is CASSLTRGFRDTQYF. The entire variable domain, with the rest obtained from reference TRBV7-8 and TRBJ2-3, is as follows: GAGVSQSPRYKVAKRGQDVALRCDPISGHVSLFWYQQALGQGPEFLTYFQNEAQLDKSGLPSDRFFAERPEGSVSTLKIQRTQQEDSAVYLCASSLTRGFRDTQYFGPGTRLTVL.

The chain uses TRBV19 and TRBJ2-7, with D maybe TRBD1 (6 bases). CDR3 length: 12 residues. The germline V gene has CDR1 LNHDA and CDR2 SQIVND (reference sequence). With 7 bases removed from V and 3 bases from J, the gap between germline ends came to 10 bases. This CDR3 reads CASTGTRYEQYF. CDR3 DNA sequence: TGTGCCAGTACCGGGACACGCTACGAGCAGTACTTC.